This TCR beta chain was recovered during a study of cytomegalovirus exposure and HLA in healthy donors. Points on this clone: The antigen is not known.

Study outcomes and limitations: In an earlier analysis, productive rearrangement rates for most beta V segments clustered near 87% or 30%.

Trimming pared 3 bases from V and 7 bases from J, leaving 15 bases between. In germline, CDR1 is MNHNS, CDR2 SASEGT. CDR3 size: 14 residues. The PCR used 60 Vbeta and 13 Jbeta primers. Some clones are missing from TCRdb's copy, which holds only in-frame ones; the method was immunoSEQ multiplex PCR. The data hold 130,000 to 150,000 clones, with 73% observed a single time. This donor's file did not include a recorded CMV serostatus. V usage is TRBV6-1 and J usage is TRBJ2-5; no clear D. This clonotype was sampled from a human donor in good health. Specimen: PBMCs. CDR3 bases: TGTGCCAGCAGTGAGGTTGCGGAAGCTTGGACCCAGTACTTC. Its protein is CASSEVAEAWTQYF.